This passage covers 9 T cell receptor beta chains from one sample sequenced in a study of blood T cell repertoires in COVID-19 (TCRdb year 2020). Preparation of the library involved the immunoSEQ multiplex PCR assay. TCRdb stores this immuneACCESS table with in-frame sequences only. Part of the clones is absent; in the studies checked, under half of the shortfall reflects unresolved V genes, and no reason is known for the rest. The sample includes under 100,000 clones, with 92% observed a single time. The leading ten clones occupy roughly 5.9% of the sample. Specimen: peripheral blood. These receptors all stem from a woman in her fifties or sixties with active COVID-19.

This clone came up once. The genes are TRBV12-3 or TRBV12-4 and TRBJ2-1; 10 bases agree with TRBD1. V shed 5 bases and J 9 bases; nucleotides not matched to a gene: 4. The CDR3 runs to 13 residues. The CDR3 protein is CASSIRDRGEQFF. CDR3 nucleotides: TGTGCCAGCAGTATCCGGGACAGGGGTGAGCAGTTCTTC.

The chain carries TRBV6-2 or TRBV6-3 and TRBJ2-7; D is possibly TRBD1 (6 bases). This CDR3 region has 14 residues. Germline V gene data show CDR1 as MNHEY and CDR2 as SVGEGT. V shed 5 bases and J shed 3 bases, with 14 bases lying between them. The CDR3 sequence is CASSPGTYLYEQYF. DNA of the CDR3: TGTGCCAGCAGTCCCGGGACATACCTCTACGAGCAGTACTTC.

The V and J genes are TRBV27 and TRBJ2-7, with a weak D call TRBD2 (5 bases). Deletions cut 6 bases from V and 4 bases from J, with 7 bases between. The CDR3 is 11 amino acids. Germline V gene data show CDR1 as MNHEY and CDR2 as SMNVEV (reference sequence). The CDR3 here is CASREGYEQYF. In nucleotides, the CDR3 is TGTGCCAGCAGAGAGGGTTACGAGCAGTACTTC.

CDR3 in amino acids: CASSGAFQETQYF. The CDR3 DNA reads TGTGCCAGCTCAGGGGCTTTCCAAGAGACCCAGTACTTC. V gene TRBV7-2 combines with J gene TRBJ2-5; D is possibly TRBD1 (6 bases). Deletions cut 8 bases from V and 1 base from J, with 11 bases between. The CDR3 covers 13 residues. Germline V gene sequence: CDR1 SGHTA, CDR2 FQGNSA.

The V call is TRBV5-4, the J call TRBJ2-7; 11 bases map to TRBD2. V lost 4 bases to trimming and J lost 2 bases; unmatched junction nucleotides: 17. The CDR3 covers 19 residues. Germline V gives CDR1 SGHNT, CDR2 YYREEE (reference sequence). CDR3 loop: CASSVKVAGGPSAPYEQYF. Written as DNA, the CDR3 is TGTGCCAGCAGCGTTAAAGTAGCGGGAGGGCCTTCGGCGCCCTACGAGCAGTACTTC.

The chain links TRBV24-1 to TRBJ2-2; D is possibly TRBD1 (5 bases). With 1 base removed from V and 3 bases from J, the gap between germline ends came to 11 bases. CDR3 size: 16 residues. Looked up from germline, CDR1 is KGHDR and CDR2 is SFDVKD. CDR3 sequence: CATSDLPTGYTGELFF. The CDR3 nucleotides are TGTGCCACCAGTGATTTACCTACAGGTTACACCGGGGAGCTGTTTTTT.

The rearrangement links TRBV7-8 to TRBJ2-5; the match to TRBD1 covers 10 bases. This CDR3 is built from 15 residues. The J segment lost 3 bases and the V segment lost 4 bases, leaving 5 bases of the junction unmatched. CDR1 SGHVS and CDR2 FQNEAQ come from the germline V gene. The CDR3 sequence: CASSSGTGAKETQYF. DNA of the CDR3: TGTGCCAGCAGCTCCGGGACAGGGGCTAAAGAGACCCAGTACTTC.

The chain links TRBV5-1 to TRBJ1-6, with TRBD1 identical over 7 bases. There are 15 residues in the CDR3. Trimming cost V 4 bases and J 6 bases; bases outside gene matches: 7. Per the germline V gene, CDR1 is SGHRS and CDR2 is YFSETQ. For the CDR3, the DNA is TGCGCCAGCAGCGTAGGGGGCGCGGGTAATTCACCCCTCCACTTT. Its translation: CASSVGGAGNSPLHF.

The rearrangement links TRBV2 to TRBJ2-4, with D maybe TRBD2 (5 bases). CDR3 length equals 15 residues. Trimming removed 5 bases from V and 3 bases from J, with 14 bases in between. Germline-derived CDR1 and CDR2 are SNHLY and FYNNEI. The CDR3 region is CASSMRALVKNIQYF. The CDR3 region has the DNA TGTGCCAGCAGTATGAGGGCTCTCGTCAAAAACATTCAGTACTTC.